Listed below are T cell receptor beta chains from one sample, sequenced in a study of CD4 T cell repertoires and nickel. MiXCR, run by TCRdb on the RT-PCR reads, gives a single entry per CDR3 protein. The table has approximately 250 distinct CDR3 sequences, roughly three fifths seen once. Sequencing used CD4+ T cells from blood, not recorded whether cultured. The receptors here all came from a human donor in a nickel allergy study, with or without nickel allergy (not recorded which). It is not recorded whether this sample comes from one donor or several. The CDR3 runs from the conserved cysteine through the conserved F or W. D genes are given only for firm matches. Only some rows state a clone size, as once, few, many or a class for expanded clones.

clone_size	v_call	j_call	d_call	cdr3_aa	cdr3_nt
few	TRBV4-2	TRBJ2-1	TRBD2	CASSQDRLPSGGRQFF	TGTGCCAGCAGCCAAGATCGGTTGCCTAGCGGGGGACGGCAGTTCTTC
NA	TRBV5-1	TRBJ1-2	NA	CASSLEGSGYTF	TGCGCCAGCAGCTTGGAGGGGTCTGGCTACACCTTC
NA	TRBV11-2	TRBJ2-1	TRBD2	CASRPLAGGHNEQFF	TGTGCCAGCAGGCCACTAGCGGGGGGTCACAATGAGCAGTTCTTC
NA	TRBV5-1	TRBJ2-6	NA	CASSPSPGVSGANVLTF	TGCGCCAGCAGCCCATCCCCGGGAGTCTCTGGGGCCAACGTCCTGACTTTC
NA	TRBV7-2	TRBJ2-1	TRBD2	CASSLGGVQGGEQFF	TGTGCCAGCAGCTTAGGGGGGGTGCAGGGAGGGGAGCAGTTCTTC
NA	TRBV12-3/TRBV12-4	TRBJ2-1	TRBD1	CASSLKGQGGHEQFF	TGTGCCAGCAGTTTGAAGGGACAGGGGGGACATGAGCAGTTCTTC
few	TRBV20-1	TRBJ1-3	TRBD1	CSASPGQRAGNTIYF	TGCAGTGCGTCGCCGGGACAGAGAGCTGGAAACACCATATATTTT
few	TRBV6-6	TRBJ2-5	NA	CASSTVQETQYF	TGTGCCAGCAGCACAGTCCAAGAGACCCAGTACTTC
large	TRBV5-1	TRBJ1-2	TRBD1	CASSLVGQGFDYGYTF	TGCGCCAGCAGCTTGGTTGGACAGGGTTTTGACTATGGCTACACCTTC
NA	TRBV3-1	TRBJ1-2	NA	CASSQESYYGYTF	TGTGCCAGCAGCCAGGAGTCGTACTATGGCTACACCTTC
few	TRBV11-2	TRBJ1-2	TRBD1	CASSADRVVNYGYTF	TGTGCCAGCAGCGCAGACAGGGTCGTTAACTATGGCTACACCTTC
large	TRBV5-1	TRBJ2-3	TRBD2	CASSTGHRGGTTDTQYF	TGCGCCAGCAGCACAGGCCACCGCGGGGGAACCACAGATACGCAGTATTTT
few	TRBV5-4	TRBJ2-7	TRBD1	CASSRQGASSYEQYF	TGTGCCAGCAGCCGACAGGGCGCTAGCTCCTACGAGCAGTACTTC
NA	TRBV9	TRBJ1-5	NA	CASSPSWSGNQPQHF	TGTGCCAGCAGCCCGTCCTGGAGCGGCAATCAGCCCCAGCATTTT
NA	TRBV5-4	TRBJ2-7	NA	CASSSDLRGTVFNEQYF	TGTGCCAGCAGCTCCGATTTGCGCGGGACAGTCTTCAACGAGCAGTACTTC
hyperexpanded	TRBV3-1	TRBJ2-2	TRBD1	CASSRTGDRAGELFF	TGTGCCAGCAGCCGAACAGGGGACCGGGCCGGGGAGCTGTTTTTT
NA	TRBV7-8	TRBJ1-1	NA	CASSLTGTANTEAFF	TGTGCCAGCAGCTTAACGGGGACGGCGAACACTGAAGCTTTCTTT
NA	TRBV6-2/TRBV6-3	TRBJ1-1	NA	CASSELGKGTEAFF	TGTGCCAGCTCCGAATTGGGGAAAGGGACTGAAGCTTTCTTT
NA	TRBV5-1	TRBJ1-2	NA	CASSDGIGGYTF	TGCGCCAGCAGCGATGGGATCGGGGGCTACACCTTC
NA	TRBV7-7	TRBJ2-3	TRBD2	CASGRTTTDTQYF	TGTGCTAGCGGGAGGACAACCACAGATACGCAGTATTTT